The 27 T cell receptor beta chains below were found in one sample sequenced in a study of Tregs in tolerant kidney transplant recipients. Libraries were prepared by immunoSEQ multiplex PCR; TCRdb keeps only in-frame clonotypes and omits some of them. The sample lists 3,800 or so clones; roughly 88% were seen once. The sample was Tregs from blood, taken before the transplant. All receptors come from a human donor who received a combined kidney and bone marrow transplant.

This clone was recorded only once. V gene TRBV7-2 combines with J gene TRBJ2-1; 9 bases are shared with TRBD1. Germline V lookup: CDR1 SGHTA, CDR2 FQGNSA. Losses at the gene ends were 5 bases for V and 2 bases for J; bases not matched to a gene: 10. This CDR3 is 17 amino acids long. The CDR3 DNA sequence: TGTGCCAGCAGCCAGGACAGGGGCCTTGATCCCTACAATGAGCAGTTCTTC. It encodes CASSQDRGLDPYNEQFF.

CDR3 sequence: CASRPAGVPAYEQYF. The DNA of the CDR3 is TGTGCCAGCAGGCCCGCGGGCGTCCCAGCCTACGAGCAGTACTTC. This chain links TRBV6-1 with TRBJ2-7, with D maybe TRBD2 (5 bases). The V and J ends lost 6 bases and 2 bases respectively, with 17 bases between them. Germline assignment: CDR1 MNHNS and CDR2 SASEGT. The CDR3 contains 15 residues.

This chain uses TRBV19 with TRBJ2-7, with 7 bases lining up with TRBD1. The germline CDR1 and CDR2 sequences are LNHDA and SQIVND (reference sequence). The junction had 9 bases not matched to a gene; V was cut back by 5 bases and J by 5 bases. The CDR3 consists of 14 residues. The CDR3 reads CASSLRTGWNEQYF. The CDR3 region has the DNA TGTGCCAGTAGTCTTAGGACAGGCTGGAACGAGCAGTACTTC. Complete variable domain (other parts from reference TRBV19 and TRBJ2-7): DGGITQSPKYLFRKEGQNVTLSCEQNLNHDAMYWYRQDPGQGLRLIYYSQIVNDFQKGDIAEGYSVSREKKESFPLTVTSAQKNPTAFYLCASSLRTGWNEQYFGPGTRLTVT.

The V gene is TRBV2, the J gene TRBJ2-1, with D possibly TRBD2 on 6 matching bases. The V end was cut by 3 bases, the J end by 9 bases, with 18 bases between. The germline V gene has CDR1 SNHLY and CDR2 FYNNEI. CDR3 length: 15 residues. CDR3 amino acids: CASSDRGGISGEQFF. The CDR3 bases are TGTGCCAGCAGTGATCGCGGCGGGATTTCGGGTGAGCAGTTCTTC.

This rearrangement joins TRBV19 to TRBJ2-5, with no clear D. The CDR3 is 13 amino acids. CDR1 is LNHDA and CDR2 is SQIVND in the germline V gene (reference sequence). V was clipped by 1 base and J by 1 base, with 4 bases between them. The CDR3 spells CASSIGLQETQYF. CDR3 bases: TGTGCCAGTAGTATAGGACTCCAAGAGACCCAGTACTTC.

The rearrangement uses TRBV7-7 and TRBJ1-4; D is unclear. V gave up 0 bases and J gave up 7 bases, with 6 bases separating them. This CDR3 is built from 13 residues. CDR1 and CDR2 (germline): SSHAT, FNYEAQ (reference sequence). The CDR3, as DNA: TGTGCCAGCAGCTTAGCGCGGGGTGAAAAACTGTTTTTT. Translated: CASSLARGEKLFF.

This chain uses TRBV5-5 with TRBJ1-2, with D possibly TRBD1 on 6 matching bases. The CDR3 has 14 amino acids. Germline lookup yields CDR1 SGHKS and CDR2 YYEKEE (reference sequence). Trimming stripped 0 bases from V and 7 bases from J, with 13 bases between. CDR3 protein: CASSLGGQGSGYTF. DNA for the CDR3: TGTGCCAGCAGCTTGGGGGGGCAGGGCAGTGGCTACACCTTC. Supplemented by reference TRBV5-5 and TRBJ1-2, the full variable domain reads DAGVTQSPTHLIKTRGQQVTLRCSPISGHKSVSWYQQVLGQGPQFIFQYYEKEERGRGNFPDRFSARQFPNYSSELNVNALLLGDSALYLCASSLGGQGSGYTFGSGTRLTVV.

The chain joins TRBV30 to TRBJ1-1; TRBD1 aligns across 7 bases. Germline V gene lookup returns CDR1 GTSNPN and CDR2 SVGIG (reference sequence). CDR3 size: 12 residues. V lost 4 bases to trimming and J lost 6 bases; unmatched junction nucleotides: 5. The CDR3 DNA reads TGTGCCTGGAACCGAGGGGGCTCTGAAGCTTTCTTT. Residues: CAWNRGGSEAFF.

CDR3 loop: CASRIARDRGSGNTGELFF. In DNA, the CDR3 is TGCGCCAGCAGGATAGCCCGGGACAGGGGATCTGGGAACACCGGGGAGCTGTTTTTT. The chain couples TRBV5-1 to TRBJ2-2; 10 bases match TRBD1. V was clipped by 5 bases and J by 1 base; unmatched bases: 14. CDR3 length equals 19 residues. Germline CDR1 SGHRS, CDR2 YFSETQ.

The chain joins TRBV6-6 to TRBJ2-7, with TRBD1 as a possible D gene (6 bases). Germline CDR1 and CDR2: MNHNY and SVGAGI (reference sequence). The V end lost 8 bases, the J end lost 4 bases, and 15 bases lay between the germline ends. The CDR3 totals 13 residues. The CDR3 DNA reads TGTGCCAGCGCGAACAGGGTTAGGTACGAGCAGTACTTC. As protein: CASANRVRYEQYF.

The rearrangement uses TRBV5-6 and TRBJ2-7; 8 bases map to TRBD2. The CDR3 is 15 residues long. The trim removed 2 bases at V and 1 base at J, leaving 5 bases unmatched. CDR1 and CDR2 (germline): SGHDT, YYEEEE. This chain's CDR3 is CASSLGTRMSYEQYF. The CDR3 region has the DNA TGTGCCAGCAGCTTAGGGACTAGAATGTCCTACGAGCAGTACTTC.

This rearrangement joins TRBV11-1 to TRBJ1-4; 7 bases agree with TRBD1. CDR3 size: 15 residues. J gave up 8 bases and V 2 bases, and 8 bases lay outside the gene matches. CDR1 is SGHAT, CDR2 FQDESV, per germline (reference sequence). The CDR3 DNA sequence: TGTGCCAGCAGCTTACGACAGGGTCGAGGGGAAAAACTGTTTTTT. Translation gives CASSLRQGRGEKLFF.

J is TRBJ2-7 and V is TRBV28, with 7 bases lining up with TRBD2. J gave up 11 bases and V 8 bases, and 12 bases lay outside the gene matches. From germline, CDR1 is MDHEN and CDR2 SYDVKM. This CDR3 is built from 12 residues. CDR3 DNA sequence: TGTGCCAGCTCCCCTAGCGGTTCGGGGAAGTACTTC. Residues: CASSPSGSGKYF.

The chain carries TRBV30 and TRBJ2-7; tentatively, D is TRBD2 (7 bases). Germline V gene sequence: CDR1 GTSNPN, CDR2 SVGIG (reference sequence). Trimming took 3 bases from V and 2 from J, leaving 17 bases between them. CDR3 size: 15 residues. CDR3 sequence reads: CAWRLYGGGAYEQYF. CDR3 DNA: TGTGCCTGGAGACTTTATGGGGGGGGCGCCTACGAGCAGTACTTC.

This chain links TRBV10-3 with TRBJ2-7; a weak D match, TRBD2 (6 bases). V lost 7 bases and J 1 base, leaving 14 bases between the germline ends. The CDR3 loop spans 14 amino acids. CDR1 and CDR2 (germline): ENHRY, SYGVKD. CDR3 sequence reads: CAITEGPPSYEQYF. CDR3 nucleotide sequence: TGTGCCATCACGGAGGGACCACCTTCCTACGAGCAGTACTTC.

In its sample, this clone was seen once. V is TRBV15 and J is TRBJ2-7; 8 bases match TRBD1. The V and J ends lost 0 bases and 5 bases, in that order; junction bases with no gene match: 6. CDR1 and CDR2 (germline): LNHNV, YYDKDF (reference sequence). The CDR3 contains 15 residues. As DNA, the CDR3 is TGTGCCACCAGCAGAGATCAGGGGGCAGTCGACGAGCAGTACTTC. This codes for CATSRDQGAVDEQYF.

V and J are TRBV11-2 and TRBJ1-1; no definite D call. The length of the CDR3 is 13 residues. V was cut by 3 bases and J by 7 bases, with 12 bases left in between. Germline loops: CDR1 SGHAT, CDR2 FQNNGV. This chain's CDR3 is CASSLAGTLEAFF. The CDR3, as DNA: TGTGCCAGCAGCTTGGCGGGAACCCTTGAAGCTTTCTTT.

V and J are TRBV14 and TRBJ2-2, with 14 nucleotides matching TRBD2. The germline V gene encodes CDR1 SGHDN and CDR2 FVKESK. J gave up 4 bases and V 3 bases, and 10 bases lay outside the gene matches. The CDR3 has 19 amino acids. This CDR3 is CASSHLGTSGSFATGELFF. The CDR3 coding sequence is TGTGCCAGCAGCCACTTAGGGACTAGCGGGAGTTTCGCCACCGGGGAGCTGTTTTTT.

This sequence joins TRBV28 and TRBJ2-3, with TRBD1 matching 10 bases. After removal of 6 bases from V and 1 base from J, the junction contained 7 bases not matched to a gene. CDR1 and CDR2 from the germline V gene are MDHEN and SYDVKM. The CDR3 runs to 16 residues. The CDR3 sequence: CASRPAGTGGTDTQYF. The CDR3 coding sequence is TGTGCCAGCAGACCCGCCGGGACAGGGGGCACAGATACGCAGTATTTT.

The chain is built from TRBV2 and TRBJ2-3, with 9 bases fitting TRBD2. Trimming cost V 8 bases and J 3 bases; bases outside gene matches: 15. This CDR3 region has 17 residues. Germline CDR1 is SNHLY and CDR2 is FYNNEI. The CDR3 is CASPTGASGMGTDTQYF. The CDR3 bases are TGTGCCAGCCCTACCGGGGCTAGCGGGATGGGAACAGATACGCAGTATTTT.

The V gene is TRBV28, the J gene TRBJ1-2; the D gene is possibly TRBD1 (5 bases). The CDR3 has 13 amino acids. Germline loops: CDR1 MDHEN, CDR2 SYDVKM. Trimming removed 7 bases at V and 5 bases at J, with 14 bases between. CDR3 region: CASMTGDSYGYTF. DNA for the CDR3: TGTGCCAGCATGACGGGGGATTCATATGGCTACACCTTC.

The V call is TRBV7-9, the J call TRBJ2-7; D remains unclear. Germline lookup yields CDR1 SEHNR and CDR2 FQNEAQ (reference sequence). The CDR3 runs to 12 residues. V lost 4 bases, J lost 5 bases, and 9 bases lay in between. The CDR3 spells CASSSSQNEQYF. In DNA form, the CDR3 reads TGTGCCAGCAGCTCGAGTCAAAACGAGCAGTACTTC.

This clone was found a few times. The J gene is TRBJ1-5, the V gene TRBV28; 7 positions match TRBD1. The V segment lost 6 bases and the J segment 4 bases; nucleotides outside the gene matches: 9. The CDR3 is 15 residues long. Germline assignment: CDR1 MDHEN and CDR2 SYDVKM. CDR3 coding DNA: TGTGCCAGCAGCCGGACCGGGACAGTGAATCAGCCCCAGCATTTT. Encoded protein: CASSRTGTVNQPQHF.

The chain has TRBV7-6 and TRBJ2-1; 13 bases map to TRBD2. Germline V CDR1 and CDR2: SGHVS, FNYEAQ. The length of the CDR3 is 18 residues. Unmatched junction bases numbered 9, after V lost 1 base and J lost 6 bases. CDR3 residues: CASSLVQLAGGPGNEQFF. The DNA for the CDR3 is TGTGCCAGCAGCTTAGTCCAACTAGCGGGAGGGCCGGGCAATGAGCAGTTCTTC.

The V call is TRBV15, the J call TRBJ1-3; no clear D gene. The CDR3 is 13 residues long. Trimming cost V 3 bases and J 2 bases, with 5 bases left between them. The germline V gene encodes CDR1 LNHNV and CDR2 YYDKDF (reference sequence). The CDR3 DNA reads as TGTGCCACCAGCAGTAATCCTGGAAACACCATATATTTT. Translated, it gives CATSSNPGNTIYF.

This clone was recorded a few times. V gene TRBV25-1 combines with J gene TRBJ2-7; perhaps TRBD1 as D (5 bases). Germline loops: CDR1 MGHDK, CDR2 SYGVNS. Trimming stripped 3 bases from V and 3 bases from J, with 9 bases between. The CDR3 is 13 residues long. CDR3 sequence reads: CASSEQGLYEQYF. The CDR3 coding sequence is TGTGCCAGCAGTGAGCAGGGCCTCTACGAGCAGTACTTC.

The chain has TRBV7-2 and TRBJ2-5, with D possibly TRBD2 on 5 matching bases. Per germline, CDR1 SGHTA and CDR2 FQGNSA. Trimming left V 3 bases short and J 9 bases short, with 11 bases between. CDR3 length: 12 residues. CDR3 protein: CASSFGRRPQYF. In DNA, the CDR3 is TGTGCCAGCAGCTTTGGGAGAAGACCCCAGTACTTC.